These 8 T cell receptor beta chains were sequenced from one sample in a study of T cell changes during pregnancy in multiple sclerosis. Repertoires were generated with immunoSEQ multiplex PCR, while TCRdb's copy carries only in-frame clones and drops some. Here the sample spans about 92,000 clones, 92% being singletons. Specimen: peripheral blood, collected in the first trimester of pregnancy. The source is a female donor with multiple sclerosis, enrolled in a pregnancy study.

The chain joins TRBV5-1 to TRBJ2-2; a possible D gene is TRBD1 (7 bases). The CDR3 length is 15 residues. Germline V gene sequence: CDR1 SGHRS, CDR2 YFSETQ. Trimming removed 6 bases from V and 5 bases from J, with 17 bases in between. The CDR3 coding sequence is TGCGCCAGCACCCGACAGGGAGGAGGGACCGGGGAGCTGTTTTTT. Its protein is CASTRQGGGTGELFF.

This clone came up a few times. V usage is TRBV9 and J usage is TRBJ1-1; D remains unclear. CDR1 SGDLS and CDR2 YYNGEE come from the germline V gene. Trimming removed 0 bases from V and 5 bases from J, with 5 bases in between. CDR3 length: 12 residues. The CDR3 sequence: CASSVGQTEAFF. The CDR3 DNA follows: TGTGCCAGCAGCGTAGGCCAGACTGAAGCTTTCTTT.

The CDR3 spells CATSARTGGISPGELFF. The CDR3 DNA is TGTGCCACCAGCGCCCGGACAGGGGGTATTTCACCGGGGGAGCTGTTTTTT. V gene TRBV15 combines with J gene TRBJ2-2; 10 bases fit TRBD1. V trimming: 5 bases; J trimming: 8 bases; junction bases outside the gene matches: 14. CDR1 and CDR2 from the germline V gene are LNHNV and YYDKDF (reference sequence). The CDR3 extends over 17 amino acids.

This clone was found once. The chain carries TRBV27 and TRBJ2-1, with 11 bases aligning to TRBD2. The CDR3 consists of 20 residues. The V gene end was trimmed by 0 bases and the J gene end by 8 bases; junction bases not matched to a gene: 18. Germline CDR1 is MNHEY and CDR2 is SMNVEV (reference sequence). CDR3 sequence (DNA): TGTGCCAGCAGTTTATCTATCCTTGCCGTGTCTAGCGGGAGGAGGTATGAGCAGTTCTTC. As protein: CASSLSILAVSSGRRYEQFF.

For the CDR3, the DNA is TGTGCCAGCCAGGGGGCGCGGAACACTGAAGCTTTCTTT. This translates into CASQGARNTEAFF. This chain links TRBV6-5 with TRBJ1-1, with 8 bases lining up with TRBD1. Trimming removed 8 bases from V and 1 base from J; junction bases left unmatched: 3. Germline-derived CDR1 and CDR2 are MNHEY and SVGAGI. The CDR3 extends over 13 amino acids.

This chain links TRBV19 with TRBJ1-5; 7 bases are shared with TRBD1. The CDR3 sequence is 13 residues long. The V gene end was trimmed by 4 bases and the J gene end by 4 bases; junction bases not matched to a gene: 1. CDR1 LNHDA and CDR2 SQIVND come from the germline V gene (reference sequence). The CDR3 DNA sequence: TGTGCCAGTAGTAGGGACAGAAATCAGCCCCAGCATTTT. Translating it yields CASSRDRNQPQHF. Full variable domain (outside the CDR3, taken from reference TRBV19 and TRBJ1-5): DGGITQSPKYLFRKEGQNVTLSCEQNLNHDAMYWYRQDPGQGLRLIYYSQIVNDFQKGDIAEGYSVSREKKESFPLTVTSAQKNPTAFYLCASSRDRNQPQHFGDGTRLSIL.

This rearrangement joins TRBV27 to TRBJ2-5; D unclear. The CDR3 contains 15 residues. V lost 6 bases and J lost 2, with 16 bases in between. Per germline, CDR1 MNHEY and CDR2 SMNVEV (reference sequence). CDR3 in amino acids: CASSHNQIPQETQYF. Written as DNA, the CDR3 is TGTGCCAGCAGCCACAACCAAATCCCACAAGAGACCCAGTACTTC.

The rearrangement uses TRBV27 and TRBJ2-2, with 11 nucleotides matching TRBD2. The germline V gene has CDR1 MNHEY and CDR2 SMNVEV (reference sequence). The ends lost 5 bases at V and 6 bases at J; junction bases unmatched: 14. The CDR3 has 18 residues. For the CDR3, the DNA is TGTGCCAGCAGTCCCGGGACTAGCGGCGGGTTTATCGCCGGGGAGCTGTTTTTT. Amino acid sequence: CASSPGTSGGFIAGELFF.